The rows below give T cell receptor beta chains drawn from one sample of a study of T cell responses to AZD1222 COVID-19 vaccine. Measured with immunoSEQ multiplex PCR; TCRdb has only the in-frame clones, and not every one. In the table there are 100,000 to 130,000 clones, roughly 90% of which are singletons. The sample was peripheral blood, taken 28 days after the second AZD1222 dose. The receptors derive from an adult who received the AZD1222 COVID-19 vaccine. CDR3s include the opening cysteine and the closing phenylalanine or tryptophan. D genes are given only for firm matches. Part of the rows lack a size; the others show once, few, many or a class for expanded clones.

v_gene,d_gene,abundance,j_gene,CDR3nt,CDR3aa
TRBV7-9,TRBD1,-,TRBJ1-1,TGTGCCAGCAGCTTAGGACAGGGTGACACTGAAGCTTTCTTT,CASSLGQGDTEAFF
TRBV6-5,-,-,TRBJ2-3,TGTGCCAGCAGTTACTCTTCCGGGTTCGTGGGAGATACGCAGTATTTT,CASSYSSGFVGDTQYF
TRBV7-6,-,-,TRBJ1-4,TGTGCCAGCAGCCAGACATGGGGATTAACTAATGAAAAACTGTTTTTT,CASSQTWGLTNEKLFF
TRBV30,TRBD1,-,TRBJ1-5,TGTGCCTGGAGTGTACCCAGGGGGTATGGAGATCAGCCCCAGCATTTT,CAWSVPRGYGDQPQHF
TRBV6-5,-,-,TRBJ2-2,TGTGCCAGCAGTTACTCGATTGTCAGGGGCAGCGGGGAGCTGTTTTTT,CASSYSIVRGSGELFF
TRBV14,-,few,TRBJ1-2,TGTGCCAGCAGCCATGCAGACTACACAGGGGGCTACACCTTC,CASSHADYTGGYTF
TRBV28,-,-,TRBJ1-2,TGTGCCAGCAGCAGATTGTCCTATGGCTACACCTTC,CASSRLSYGYTF
TRBV19,-,-,TRBJ2-2,TGTGCCAGTAGTACTGGGAGCGGGGAGCTGTTTTTT,CASSTGSGELFF
TRBV7-9,TRBD1,-,TRBJ2-1,TGTGCCAGCAGCTCCGACAGGGTGAGGAATGAGCAGTTCTTC,CASSSDRVRNEQFF
TRBV2,TRBD2,-,TRBJ2-1,TGTGCCAGCAACCCCAAGGCAGCGGGAGGCCTTAGGGCCTACAATGAGCAGTTCTTC,CASNPKAAGGLRAYNEQFF
TRBV30,TRBD1,-,TRBJ1-3,TGTGCCTGGATTTCCGACAGGGGGCTTGGAAACACCATATATTTT,CAWISDRGLGNTIYF
TRBV6-2/TRBV6-3,-,-,TRBJ1-5,TGTGCCAGCAGTTACTTGGGTTGGGATATTGCCAATCAGCCCCAGCATTTT,CASSYLGWDIANQPQHF
TRBV5-1,-,-,TRBJ1-1,TGCGCCAGCAGCTTGGAAGGATCTGAAGCTTTCTTT,CASSLEGSEAFF
TRBV10-3,TRBD2,-,TRBJ2-2,TGTGCCATCAGGGGGACTAGCGGGAGTTCCAACACCGGGGAGCTGTTTTTT,CAIRGTSGSSNTGELFF
TRBV4-3,-,-,TRBJ2-5,TGCGCCAGCAGCCAAGATTTGGAGGGAAGAGAGACCCAGTACTTC,CASSQDLEGRETQYF
TRBV5-4,-,-,TRBJ2-7,TGTGCCAGCAGCACCGGGACTTCTACATACGAGCAGTACTTC,CASSTGTSTYEQYF
TRBV10-3,-,once,TRBJ2-3,TGTGCCATCAGTGGGGAGAAAGATACGCAGTATTTT,CAISGEKDTQYF
TRBV18,-,-,TRBJ1-5,TGTGCCAGCTCACCAGGGGAGGATCAGCCCCAGCATTTT,CASSPGEDQPQHF
TRBV4-1,-,-,TRBJ1-1,TGCGCCAGCAGCCAACGTGAGGAGGCGTCGGAAGCTTTCTTT,CASSQREEASEAFF
TRBV24-1,-,-,TRBJ2-2,TGTGCCACCAGTGATCGGGACGGGGGCACCGGGGAGCTGTTTTTT,CATSDRDGGTGELFF
TRBV5-4,-,once,TRBJ2-2,TGTGCCAGCACCCGAGGGGGGCCCACCGGGGAGCTGTTTTTT,CASTRGGPTGELFF
TRBV5-6,-,-,TRBJ2-5,TGTGCCAGCAGCTTGGAGACATTTGAGACCCAGTACTTC,CASSLETFETQYF
TRBV20-1,-,-,TRBJ1-6,TGCAGTGCTAGTCTTCGGCAGGAAAGGAATTCACCCCTCCACTTT,CSASLRQERNSPLHF
TRBV11-2,TRBD2,-,TRBJ2-1,TGTGCCAGCAGCGCCCGGACTAGCGGGGGGCCTAGGTACAATGAGCAGTTCTTC,CASSARTSGGPRYNEQFF
TRBV15,-,-,TRBJ1-6,TGTGCCACCAGGTCTGAGGGTATACTCTCACCCCTCCACTTT,CATRSEGILSPLHF
TRBV5-1,TRBD2,-,TRBJ2-3,TGCGCCAGCAGCTTGTCTAGCGGGGGGCGTGATACGCAGTATTTT,CASSLSSGGRDTQYF
TRBV19,TRBD1,-,TRBJ2-5,TGTGCCAGTAGTATTCGCGGACAGGGGGCAAGTGGGACCCAGTACTTC,CASSIRGQGASGTQYF
TRBV12-3/TRBV12-4,-,-,TRBJ1-6,TGTGCCAGCAGCCCGGGACGGAGGGGACCCCTCCACTTT,CASSPGRRGPLHF
TRBV7-6,-,-,TRBJ1-2,TGTGCCAGCGCCTCTCTAGCGGAAGCTAACTATGGCTACACCTTC,CASASLAEANYGYTF
TRBV7-2,TRBD1,-,TRBJ1-6,TGTGCCAGCAGACAGGGACAGTATAATTCACCCCTCCACTTT,CASRQGQYNSPLHF
TRBV9,TRBD2,-,TRBJ2-5,TGTGCCAGCAGCGTCGAAGCGGGAGGCCAAGAGACCCAGTACTTC,CASSVEAGGQETQYF
TRBV21-1,-,-,TRBJ1-1,TGTGCCAGCAGCCGTATAAGGTGGGCTTTCTTT,CASSRIRWAFF
TRBV30,-,-,TRBJ1-1,TGTGCCTGGAGAATACAGCTGAACACTGAAGCTTTCTTT,CAWRIQLNTEAFF
TRBV19,-,-,TRBJ2-7,TGTGCCAGTAGTATACCAGGGCCGCGGAGCTCCTACGAGCAGTACTTC,CASSIPGPRSSYEQYF
TRBV24-1,-,-,TRBJ2-2,TGTGCCACCAGTGACTTCGGGACCGACACCGGGGAGCTGTTTTTT,CATSDFGTDTGELFF
TRBV19,-,-,TRBJ1-2,TGTGCCAGTAGTATTAGGGGAGATGGCTACACCTTC,CASSIRGDGYTF
TRBV27,-,-,TRBJ2-1,TGTGCCAGCAGTTCTCCCCTTAACGGGGACTTTTACAATGAGCAGTTCTTC,CASSSPLNGDFYNEQFF
TRBV2,TRBD1,-,TRBJ1-2,TGTGCCAGCAGTGAAGTACAGGGGGCCTATGGCTACACCTTC,CASSEVQGAYGYTF
TRBV11-2,-,-,TRBJ1-1,TGTGCCAGCAGCTTGGTCAGGGGCCCTGAAGCTTTCTTT,CASSLVRGPEAFF
TRBV29-1,TRBD2,-,TRBJ2-7,TGCAGCGTTGCCCGACTAGCGGGGGCCCCCCTGGAGCAGTACTTC,CSVARLAGAPLEQYF
TRBV5-4,-,-,TRBJ2-1,TGTGCCAGCAGCTTGGAGTCTGGGAGGGGGAATGAGCAGTTCTTC,CASSLESGRGNEQFF
TRBV6-5,TRBD1,-,TRBJ1-2,TGTGCCAGCAGCGCCGGGACAGTCAACTATGGCTACACCTTC,CASSAGTVNYGYTF
TRBV6-5,-,-,TRBJ1-1,TGTGCCAGCAGTTCCGCGAAGAACACTGAAGCTTTCTTT,CASSSAKNTEAFF
TRBV6-5,-,-,TRBJ2-3,TGTGCCAGCAGCCTTCAAGGGCGCACAGATACGCAGTATTTT,CASSLQGRTDTQYF
TRBV6-2/TRBV6-3,-,-,TRBJ1-1,TGTGCCAGCAGTTTAACGATGAACACTGAAGCTTTCTTT,CASSLTMNTEAFF
TRBV2,-,-,TRBJ1-4,TGTGCCAGCAGTGTCCATACGGAAAAACTGTTTTTT,CASSVHTEKLFF
TRBV11-2,-,-,TRBJ2-2,TGTGCCAGCAGCTTAGTTGCGGTCGGGGCGGCCGGGGAGCTGTTTTTT,CASSLVAVGAAGELFF
TRBV7-8,TRBD2,once,TRBJ2-3,TGTGCCAGCAGGCCGATAGCGGGGTTTACGCAGTATTTT,CASRPIAGFTQYF
TRBV2,-,-,TRBJ1-4,TGTGCCAGCAGTGAAGCCTACAGGTTCCGCGAGCCTAATGAAAAACTGTTTTTT,CASSEAYRFREPNEKLFF
TRBV5-6,-,-,TRBJ1-1,TGTGCCAGCAGCTTGGTCCTGAACACTGAAGCTTTCTTT,CASSLVLNTEAFF
TRBV13,-,-,TRBJ2-7,TGTGCCAGCAGCTTAGCAGACGAGCAGTACTTC,CASSLADEQYF
TRBV6-5,-,-,TRBJ2-7,TGTGCCAGCAGTAGTAGCGGTTGGGTACACGAGCAGTACTTC,CASSSSGWVHEQYF
TRBV7-9,TRBD1,-,TRBJ1-1,TGTGCCAGCAGCCCGCCCCGTCCGGGACAGGGTAGTTCCACTGAAGCTTTCTTT,CASSPPRPGQGSSTEAFF
TRBV3-1/TRBV3-2,-,-,TRBJ1-1,TGTGCCAGCAGCCAAGAGGGGGGGTGGAACACTGAAGCTTTCTTT,CASSQEGGWNTEAFF
TRBV19,-,-,TRBJ2-2,TGTGCCAGTAGTAGGACGGCAGTAGTCGGGGAGCTGTTTTTT,CASSRTAVVGELFF